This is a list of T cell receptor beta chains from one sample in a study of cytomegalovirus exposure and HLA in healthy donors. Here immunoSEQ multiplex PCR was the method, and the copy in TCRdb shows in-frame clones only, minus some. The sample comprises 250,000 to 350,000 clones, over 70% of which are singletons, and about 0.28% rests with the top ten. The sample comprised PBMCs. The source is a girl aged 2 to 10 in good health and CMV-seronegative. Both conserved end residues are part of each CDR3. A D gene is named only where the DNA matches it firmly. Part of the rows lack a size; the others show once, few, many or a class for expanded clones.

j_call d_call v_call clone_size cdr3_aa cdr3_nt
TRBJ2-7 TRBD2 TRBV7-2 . CASSPTGTSGIPPVYEQYF TGTGCCAGCAGCCCAACCGGGACTAGCGGGATCCCACCGGTCTACGAGCAGTACTTC
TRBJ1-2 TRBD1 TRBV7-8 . CASSSPSTGPNGYTF TGTGCCAGCAGCTCCCCTTCGACAGGGCCAAATGGCTACACCTTC
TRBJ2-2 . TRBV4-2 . CASSQELLRGITGELFF TGTGCCAGCAGCCAAGAACTTTTGAGGGGGATCACCGGGGAGCTGTTTTTT
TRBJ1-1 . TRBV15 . CATSRAREQGYTEAFF TGTGCCACCAGCAGGGCCCGGGAGCAGGGATACACTGAAGCTTTCTTT
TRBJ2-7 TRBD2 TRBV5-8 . CASSPRGASYEQYF TGTGCCAGCAGCCCGCGGGGGGCCTCCTACGAGCAGTACTTC
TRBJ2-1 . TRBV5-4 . CASSLRLAVYNEQFF TGTGCCAGCAGCTTGCGGTTAGCGGTCTACAATGAGCAGTTCTTC
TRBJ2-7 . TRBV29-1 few CSVNLGSYEQYF TGCAGCGTTAACCTCGGGAGTTACGAGCAGTACTTC
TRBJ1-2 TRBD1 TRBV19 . CASRLDRDDHYGYTF TGTGCCAGTAGACTGGACAGGGATGATCACTATGGCTACACCTTC
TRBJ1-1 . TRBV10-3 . CAITLSRDNTEAFF TGTGCCATCACCCTATCCCGGGATAACACTGAAGCTTTCTTT
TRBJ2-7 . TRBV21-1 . CASRKGIGRGEQYF TGTGCCAGCAGGAAAGGTATAGGGAGGGGCGAGCAGTACTTC
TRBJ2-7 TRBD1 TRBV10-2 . CASSRDSEYYEQYF TGCGCCAGCAGCCGGGACAGTGAGTATTACGAGCAGTACTTC
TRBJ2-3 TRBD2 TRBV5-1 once CASSLGSSGGSTDTQYF TGCGCCAGCAGCTTGGGGTCCAGCGGGGGATCCACAGATACGCAGTATTTT
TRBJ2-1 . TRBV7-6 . CASSLAGGAYNEQFF TGTGCCAGCAGCTTAGCGGGGGGTGCCTACAATGAGCAGTTCTTC
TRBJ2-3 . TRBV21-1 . CASSKVPAGGTDTQYF TGTGCCAGCAGCAAAGTACCAGCGGGAGGAACAGATACGCAGTATTTT
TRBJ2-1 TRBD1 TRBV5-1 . CASSLIWTGSGNEQFF TGCGCCAGCAGCTTAATTTGGACAGGGAGTGGGAATGAGCAGTTCTTC
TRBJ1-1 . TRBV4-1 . CASSPHLGSNTEAFF TGCGCCAGCAGCCCGCATCTCGGGTCGAACACTGAAGCTTTCTTT
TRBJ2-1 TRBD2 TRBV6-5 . CASSYTVGGPVNEQFF TGTGCCAGCAGTTACACGGTGGGAGGGCCGGTGAATGAGCAGTTCTTC
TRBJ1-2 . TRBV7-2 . CASGLTNGYTF TGTGCCAGCGGGCTTACCAATGGCTACACCTTC
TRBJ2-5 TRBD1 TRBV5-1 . CASSEQGAWETQYF TGCGCCAGCAGTGAACAGGGGGCGTGGGAGACCCAGTACTTC
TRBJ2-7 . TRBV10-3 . CAIRVSSYEQYF TGTGCCATCCGGGTGTCTTCCTACGAGCAGTACTTC
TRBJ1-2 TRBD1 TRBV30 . CAWRSQGAGGYTF TGTGCCTGGAGAAGCCAGGGGGCGGGGGGCTACACCTTC